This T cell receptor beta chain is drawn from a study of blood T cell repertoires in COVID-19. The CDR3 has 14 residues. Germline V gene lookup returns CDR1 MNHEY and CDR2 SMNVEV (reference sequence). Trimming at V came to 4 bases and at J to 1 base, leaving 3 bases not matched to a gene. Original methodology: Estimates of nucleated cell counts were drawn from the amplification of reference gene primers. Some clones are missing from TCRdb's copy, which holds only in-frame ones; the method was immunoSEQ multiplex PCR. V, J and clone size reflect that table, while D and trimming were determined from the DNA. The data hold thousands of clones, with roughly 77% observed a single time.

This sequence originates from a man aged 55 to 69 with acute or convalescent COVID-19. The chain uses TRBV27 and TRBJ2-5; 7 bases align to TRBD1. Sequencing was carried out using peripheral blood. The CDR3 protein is CASSSRGTQETQYF. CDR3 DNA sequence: TGTGCCAGCAGTTCCAGGGGGACCCAAGAGACCCAGTACTTC.